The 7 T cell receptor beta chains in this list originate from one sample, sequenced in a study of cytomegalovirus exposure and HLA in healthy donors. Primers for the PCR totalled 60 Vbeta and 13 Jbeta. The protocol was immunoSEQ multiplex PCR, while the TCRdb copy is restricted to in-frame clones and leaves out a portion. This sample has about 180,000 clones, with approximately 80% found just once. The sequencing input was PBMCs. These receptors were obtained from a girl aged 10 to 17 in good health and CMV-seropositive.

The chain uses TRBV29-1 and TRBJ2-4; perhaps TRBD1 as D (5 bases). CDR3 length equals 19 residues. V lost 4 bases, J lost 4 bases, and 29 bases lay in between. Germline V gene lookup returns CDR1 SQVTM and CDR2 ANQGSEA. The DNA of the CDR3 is TGCAGCGTTGCCTTCAGGGTCGGAACCGCTCTGGTGGGAAAAAACATTCAGTACTTC. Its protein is CSVAFRVGTALVGKNIQYF.

As DNA, the CDR3 is TGTGCCAGCAGCCAGCGGACAGAAAATTATGGCTACACCTTC. This translates into CASSQRTENYGYTF. The V call is TRBV14, the J call TRBJ1-2; D may be TRBD1 (6 bases). Germline CDR1 reads SGHDN; CDR2 reads FVKESK. Trimming took 3 bases from V and 5 from J, leaving 13 bases between them. The CDR3 length is 14 residues.

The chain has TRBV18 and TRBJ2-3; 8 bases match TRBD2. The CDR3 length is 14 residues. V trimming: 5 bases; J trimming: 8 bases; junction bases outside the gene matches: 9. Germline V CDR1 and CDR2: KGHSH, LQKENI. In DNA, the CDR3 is TGTGCCAGCTCAGCACTAGCGGATGGGGTTACGCAGTATTTT. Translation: CASSALADGVTQYF.

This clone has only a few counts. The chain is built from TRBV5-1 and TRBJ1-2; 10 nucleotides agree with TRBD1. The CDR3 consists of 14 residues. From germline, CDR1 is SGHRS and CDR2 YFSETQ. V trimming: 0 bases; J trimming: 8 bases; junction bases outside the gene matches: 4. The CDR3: CASSLAGTGDGYTF. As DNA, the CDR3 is TGCGCCAGCAGCTTGGCCGGGACAGGGGACGGCTACACCTTC.

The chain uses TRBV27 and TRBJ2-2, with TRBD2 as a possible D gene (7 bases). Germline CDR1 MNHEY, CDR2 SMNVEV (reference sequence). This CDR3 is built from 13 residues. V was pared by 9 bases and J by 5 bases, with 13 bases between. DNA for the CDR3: TGTGCCAGTCGGGGGGACATAACCGGGGAGCTGTTTTTT. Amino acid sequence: CASRGDITGELFF.

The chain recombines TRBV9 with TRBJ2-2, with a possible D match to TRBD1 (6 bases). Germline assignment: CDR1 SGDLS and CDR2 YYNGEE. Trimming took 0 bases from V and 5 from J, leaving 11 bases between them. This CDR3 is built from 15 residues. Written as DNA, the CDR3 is TGTGCCAGCAGCGTAGGCGGTGGACAGACCGGGGAGCTGTTTTTT. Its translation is CASSVGGGQTGELFF.

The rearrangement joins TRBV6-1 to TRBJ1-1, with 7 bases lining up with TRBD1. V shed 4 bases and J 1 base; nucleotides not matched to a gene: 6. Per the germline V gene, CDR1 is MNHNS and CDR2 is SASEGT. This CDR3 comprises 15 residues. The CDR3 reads CASSGGAGGNTEAFF. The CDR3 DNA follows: TGTGCCAGCAGTGGGGGGGCAGGGGGGAACACTGAAGCTTTCTTT.